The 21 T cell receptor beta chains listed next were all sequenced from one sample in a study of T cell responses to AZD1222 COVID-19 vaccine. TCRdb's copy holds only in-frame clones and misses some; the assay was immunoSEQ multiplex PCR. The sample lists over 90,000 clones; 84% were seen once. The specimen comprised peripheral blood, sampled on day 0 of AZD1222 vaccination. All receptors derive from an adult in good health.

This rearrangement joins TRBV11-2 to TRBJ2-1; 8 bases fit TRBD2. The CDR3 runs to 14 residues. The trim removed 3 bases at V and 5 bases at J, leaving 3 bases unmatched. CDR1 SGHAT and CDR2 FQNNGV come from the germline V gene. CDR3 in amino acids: CASSFRTSHNEQFF. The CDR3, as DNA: TGTGCCAGCAGCTTCCGGACTAGCCACAATGAGCAGTTCTTC.

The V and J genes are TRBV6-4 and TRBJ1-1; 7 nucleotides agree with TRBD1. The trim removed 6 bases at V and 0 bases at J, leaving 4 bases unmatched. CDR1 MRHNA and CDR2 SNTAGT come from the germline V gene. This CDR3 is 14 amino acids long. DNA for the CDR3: TGTGCCAGCAGACGACAGGGCTTGAACACTGAAGCTTTCTTT. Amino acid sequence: CASRRQGLNTEAFF.

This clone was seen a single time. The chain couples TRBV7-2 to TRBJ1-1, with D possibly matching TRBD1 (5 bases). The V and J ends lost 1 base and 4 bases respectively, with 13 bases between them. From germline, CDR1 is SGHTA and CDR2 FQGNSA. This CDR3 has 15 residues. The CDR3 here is CASSLDAGSGTEAFF. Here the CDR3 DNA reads TGTGCCAGCAGCTTAGATGCAGGGTCGGGCACTGAAGCTTTCTTT. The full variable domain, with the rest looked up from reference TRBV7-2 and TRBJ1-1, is GAGVSQSPSNKVTEKGKDVELRCDPISGHTALYWYRQSLGQGLEFLIYFQGNSAPDKSGLPSDRFSAERTGGSVSTLTIQRTQQEDSAVYLCASSLDAGSGTEAFFGQGTRLTVV.

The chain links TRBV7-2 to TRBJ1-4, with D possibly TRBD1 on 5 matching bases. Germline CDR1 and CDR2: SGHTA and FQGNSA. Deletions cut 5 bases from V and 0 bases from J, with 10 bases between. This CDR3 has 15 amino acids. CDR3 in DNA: TGTGCCAGCAGCACACGAGGGGCAACTAATGAAAAACTGTTTTTT. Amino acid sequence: CASSTRGATNEKLFF.

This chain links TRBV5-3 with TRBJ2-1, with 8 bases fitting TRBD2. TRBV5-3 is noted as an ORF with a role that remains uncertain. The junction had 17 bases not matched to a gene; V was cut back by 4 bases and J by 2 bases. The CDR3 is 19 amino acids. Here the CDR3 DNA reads TGTGCCAGAAGCCCGGGGGCCCCTGGGCTAGCGGGCCCCTACAATGAGCAGTTCTTC. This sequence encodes CARSPGAPGLAGPYNEQFF.

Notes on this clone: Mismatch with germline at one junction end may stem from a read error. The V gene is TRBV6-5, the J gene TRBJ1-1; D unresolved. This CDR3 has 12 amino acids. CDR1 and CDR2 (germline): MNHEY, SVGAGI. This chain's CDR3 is CASSLRPDGENF. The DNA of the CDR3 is TGTGCCAGCAGCTTAAGACCGGACGGGGAAAACTTT.

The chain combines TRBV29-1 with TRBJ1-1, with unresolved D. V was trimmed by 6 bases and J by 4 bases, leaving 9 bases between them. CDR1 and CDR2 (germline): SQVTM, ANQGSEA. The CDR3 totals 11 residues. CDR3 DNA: TGCAGCGTCGTGAAATTCACTGAAGCTTTCTTT. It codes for CSVVKFTEAFF.

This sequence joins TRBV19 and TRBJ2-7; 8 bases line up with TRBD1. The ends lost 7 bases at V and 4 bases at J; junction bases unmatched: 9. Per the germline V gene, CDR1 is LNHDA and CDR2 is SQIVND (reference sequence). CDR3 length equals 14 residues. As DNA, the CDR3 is TGTGCCAGTACCCCCGGGACAGGAAGATACGAGCAGTACTTC. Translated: CASTPGTGRYEQYF. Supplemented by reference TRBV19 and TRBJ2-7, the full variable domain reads DGGITQSPKYLFRKEGQNVTLSCEQNLNHDAMYWYRQDPGQGLRLIYYSQIVNDFQKGDIAEGYSVSREKKESFPLTVTSAQKNPTAFYLCASTPGTGRYEQYFGPGTRLTVT.

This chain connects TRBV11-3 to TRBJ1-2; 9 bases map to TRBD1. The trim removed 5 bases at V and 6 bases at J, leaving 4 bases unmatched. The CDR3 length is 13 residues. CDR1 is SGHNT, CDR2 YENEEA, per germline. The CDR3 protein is CASSIQGANGYTF. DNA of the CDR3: TGTGCCAGCAGCATACAGGGGGCGAATGGCTACACCTTC. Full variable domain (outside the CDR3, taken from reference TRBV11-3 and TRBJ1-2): EAGVVQSPRYKIIEKKQPVAFWCNPISGHNTLYWYLQNLGQGPELLIRYENEEAVDDSQLPKDRFSAERLKGVDSTLKIQPAELGDSAVYLCASSIQGANGYTFGSGTRLTVV.

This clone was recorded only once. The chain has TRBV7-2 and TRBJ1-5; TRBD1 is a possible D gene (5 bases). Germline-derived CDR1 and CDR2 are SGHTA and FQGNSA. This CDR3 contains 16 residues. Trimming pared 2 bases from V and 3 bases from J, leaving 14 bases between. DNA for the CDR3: TGTGCCAGCAGCTTAATGGGCAGGGCCATCAATCAGCCCCAGCATTTT. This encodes CASSLMGRAINQPQHF. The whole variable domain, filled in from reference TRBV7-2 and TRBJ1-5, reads GAGVSQSPSNKVTEKGKDVELRCDPISGHTALYWYRQSLGQGLEFLIYFQGNSAPDKSGLPSDRFSAERTGGSVSTLTIQRTQQEDSAVYLCASSLMGRAINQPQHFGDGTRLSIL.

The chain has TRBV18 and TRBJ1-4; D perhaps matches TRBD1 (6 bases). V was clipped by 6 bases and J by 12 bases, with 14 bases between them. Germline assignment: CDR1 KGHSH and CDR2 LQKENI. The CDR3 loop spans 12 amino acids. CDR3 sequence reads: CASSRPQGELFF. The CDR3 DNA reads TGTGCCAGCTCCCGCCCACAGGGAGAACTGTTTTTT.

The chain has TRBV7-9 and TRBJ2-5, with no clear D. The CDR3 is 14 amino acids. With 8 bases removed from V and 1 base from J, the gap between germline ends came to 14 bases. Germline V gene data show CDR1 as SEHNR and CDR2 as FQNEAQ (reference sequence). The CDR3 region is CASSPSGTQETQYF. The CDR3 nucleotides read TGTGCCAGCTCCCCGAGTGGAACCCAAGAGACCCAGTACTTC.

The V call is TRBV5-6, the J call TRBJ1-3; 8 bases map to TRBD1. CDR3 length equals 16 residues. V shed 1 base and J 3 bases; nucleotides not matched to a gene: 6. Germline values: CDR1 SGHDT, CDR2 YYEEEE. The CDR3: CASSLFQGADGNTIYF. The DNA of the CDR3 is TGTGCCAGCAGCTTGTTCCAGGGGGCTGATGGAAACACCATATATTTT.

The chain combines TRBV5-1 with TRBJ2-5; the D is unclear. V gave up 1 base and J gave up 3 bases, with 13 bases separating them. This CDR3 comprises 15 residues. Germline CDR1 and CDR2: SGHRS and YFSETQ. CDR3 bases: TGCGCCAGCAGCTTGTCTCCCACAGAGAAAGAGACCCAGTACTTC. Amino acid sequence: CASSLSPTEKETQYF. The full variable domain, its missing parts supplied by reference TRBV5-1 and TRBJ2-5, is KAGVTQTPRYLIKTRGQQVTLSCSPISGHRSVSWYQQTPGQGLQFLFEYFSETQRNKGNFPGRFSGRQFSNSRSEMNVSTLELGDSALYLCASSLSPTEKETQYFGPGTRLLVL.

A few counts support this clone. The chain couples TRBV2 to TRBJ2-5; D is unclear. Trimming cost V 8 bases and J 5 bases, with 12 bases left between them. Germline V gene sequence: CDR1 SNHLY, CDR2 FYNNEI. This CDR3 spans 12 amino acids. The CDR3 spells CASGVSRETQYF. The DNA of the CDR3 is TGTGCCAGCGGGGTTAGCAGGGAGACCCAGTACTTC.

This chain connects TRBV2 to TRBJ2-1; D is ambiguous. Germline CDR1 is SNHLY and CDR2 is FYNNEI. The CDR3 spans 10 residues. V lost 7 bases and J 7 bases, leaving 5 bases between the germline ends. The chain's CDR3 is CASIGNEQFF. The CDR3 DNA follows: TGTGCCAGCATTGGGAATGAGCAGTTCTTC.

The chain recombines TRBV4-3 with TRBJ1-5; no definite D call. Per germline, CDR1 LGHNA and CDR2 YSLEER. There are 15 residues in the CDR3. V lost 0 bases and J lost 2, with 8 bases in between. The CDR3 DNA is TGCGCCAGCAGCCAAGAAAACCGCGGCAATCAGCCCCAGCATTTT. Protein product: CASSQENRGNQPQHF.

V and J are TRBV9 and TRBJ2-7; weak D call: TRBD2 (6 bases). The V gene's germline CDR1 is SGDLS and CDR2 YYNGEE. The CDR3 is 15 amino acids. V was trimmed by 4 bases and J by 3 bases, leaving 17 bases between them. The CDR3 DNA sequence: TGTGCCAGCAGCCCCCTTGTTGGGGGAGGCTACGAGCAGTACTTC. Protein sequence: CASSPLVGGGYEQYF.

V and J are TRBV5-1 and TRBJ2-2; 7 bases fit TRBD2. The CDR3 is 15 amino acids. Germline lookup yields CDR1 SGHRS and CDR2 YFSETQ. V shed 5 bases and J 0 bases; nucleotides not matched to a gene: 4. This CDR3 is CASREAGTNTGELFF. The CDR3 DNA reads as TGCGCCAGCAGGGAAGCGGGAACGAACACCGGGGAGCTGTTTTTT.

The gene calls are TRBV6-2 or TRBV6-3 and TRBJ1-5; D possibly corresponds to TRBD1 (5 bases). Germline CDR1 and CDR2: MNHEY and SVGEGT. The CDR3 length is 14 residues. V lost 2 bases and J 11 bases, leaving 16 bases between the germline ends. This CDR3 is CASSYPQGSSAQHF. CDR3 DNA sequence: TGTGCCAGCAGTTACCCTCAGGGTTCCTCGGCCCAGCATTTT.

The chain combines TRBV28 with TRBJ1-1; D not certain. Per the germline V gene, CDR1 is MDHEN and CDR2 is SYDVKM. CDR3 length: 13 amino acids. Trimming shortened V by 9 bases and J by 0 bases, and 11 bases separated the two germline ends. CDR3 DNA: TGTGCCAGTAAGCCCCCATTGAACACTGAAGCTTTCTTT. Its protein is CASKPPLNTEAFF.